One sample yielded the 26 T cell receptor beta chains listed below, sequenced in a study of blood T cell repertoires in COVID-19. Here immunoSEQ multiplex PCR was the method, and the copy in TCRdb shows in-frame clones only, minus some. Here the sample spans some 390,000 clones, 75% to 90% being singletons. Sequenced material: PBMCs or T cells enriched from blood (not recorded which). The receptors originated from a man under 40 who had recovered from COVID-19.

The chain is built from TRBV3-1 (or the pseudogene TRBV3-2) and TRBJ1-4, with no clear D. V lost 0 bases and J 7 bases, leaving 6 bases between the germline ends. The CDR3 has 13 residues. Germline loops: CDR1 LGHDT, CDR2 YNNKEL (reference sequence). The CDR3 sequence: CASSQDGVEKLFF. The CDR3 DNA is TGTGCCAGCAGCCAAGACGGAGTTGAAAAACTGTTTTTT.

The J gene is TRBJ1-3, the V gene TRBV7-3, with D possibly TRBD1 on 5 matching bases. The germline V gene has CDR1 SGHTA and CDR2 FQGTGA. The CDR3 spans 16 residues. V was trimmed by 5 bases and J by 1 base, leaving 15 bases between them. CDR3: CASSPNPGNSGNTIYF. The CDR3 DNA is TGTGCCAGCAGCCCGAACCCAGGGAATTCTGGAAACACCATATATTTT.

CDR3 bases: TGTGCCAGCAGTCCTCCTGTGGGGGGGCCCACAGATACGCAGTATTTT. Amino acids: CASSPPVGGPTDTQYF. V and J are TRBV28 and TRBJ2-3, with D perhaps TRBD2 (7 bases). The CDR3 is 16 amino acids. The germline CDR1 and CDR2 sequences are MDHEN and SYDVKM. The ends were cut back, 5 bases at V and 2 bases at J, with 17 bases in the middle.

The chain couples TRBV7-8 to TRBJ2-7, with D unclear. Germline loops: CDR1 SGHVS, CDR2 FQNEAQ. CDR3 length: 12 amino acids. The V gene lost 5 bases and the J gene lost 5 bases, with 10 bases spanning the gap. This chain's CDR3 is CASSPLADEQYF. The CDR3 DNA is TGTGCCAGCAGCCCCTTGGCGGACGAGCAGTACTTC.

This sequence joins TRBV28 and TRBJ1-5; unclear D gene. Germline values: CDR1 MDHEN, CDR2 SYDVKM. V was shortened by 1 base and J by 6 bases, with 16 bases between the two germline ends. CDR3 length: 16 residues. The CDR3 bases are TGTGCCAGCAGTTTATCCATCCCAAAGAACGGTCAGCCCCAGCATTTT. As protein: CASSLSIPKNGQPQHF.

The chain combines TRBV5-4 with TRBJ2-2; 10 nucleotides line up with TRBD2. V trimming: 1 base; J trimming: 8 bases; junction bases outside the gene matches: 8. Germline V gene lookup returns CDR1 SGHNT and CDR2 YYREEE (reference sequence). The CDR3 consists of 16 residues. CDR3: CASSLWSGRAGGELFF. CDR3 DNA: TGTGCCAGCAGCTTGTGGAGCGGGAGGGCCGGGGGGGAGCTGTTTTTT.

The chain employs TRBV4-2 and TRBJ2-1; D call uncertain. The ends were cut back, 0 bases at V and 7 bases at J, with 7 bases in the middle. This CDR3 contains 13 residues. Germline CDR1 LGHNA, CDR2 YNFKEQ. CDR3 DNA: TGTGCCAGCAGCCAAGAACCAGTTAATGAGCAGTTCTTC. It translates to CASSQEPVNEQFF.

The DNA of the CDR3 is TGTGCCGTAGCGGGAGGTCCCTACAATGAGCAGTTCTTC. It translates to CAVAGGPYNEQFF. This chain connects TRBV30 to TRBJ2-1, with 10 bases matching TRBD2. Per the germline V gene, CDR1 is GTSNPN and CDR2 is SVGIG (reference sequence). V lost 8 bases to trimming and J lost 2 bases; unmatched junction nucleotides: 3. The CDR3 runs 13 residues.

This clone occurred a few times. The chain links TRBV29-1 to TRBJ2-7; TRBD1 matches 9 bases. This CDR3 has 13 amino acids. J gave up 4 bases and V 4 bases, and 5 bases lay outside the gene matches. CDR1 and CDR2 (germline): SQVTM, ANQGSEA. The CDR3 DNA reads TGCAGCGTTGGTCGGGGACAGGGATACGAGCAGTACTTC. It codes for CSVGRGQGYEQYF.

This rearrangement joins TRBV30 to TRBJ2-1; 9 bases line up with TRBD2. The V gene end was trimmed by 2 bases and the J gene end by 11 bases; junction bases not matched to a gene: 13. Germline V gene data show CDR1 as GTSNPN and CDR2 as SVGIG (reference sequence). The CDR3 has 15 amino acids. This CDR3 reads CAWSPPLAGRTKQFF. CDR3 DNA sequence: TGTGCCTGGAGTCCCCCTCTAGCGGGACGTACTAAGCAGTTCTTC.

The J gene is TRBJ1-2, the V gene TRBV5-6, with D tentatively TRBD1 (5 bases). V was clipped by 0 bases and J by 4 bases, with 10 bases between them. CDR3 length: 14 residues. Germline loops: CDR1 SGHDT, CDR2 YYEEEE. The CDR3 DNA is TGTGCCAGCAGCTTGGGGCAGGGTGCCTATGGCTACACCTTC. Translating gives CASSLGQGAYGYTF.

The chain uses TRBV18 and TRBJ1-1; 10 nucleotides agree with TRBD1. The CDR3 loop spans 16 amino acids. Losses at the gene ends were 2 bases for V and 4 bases for J; bases not matched to a gene: 7. Germline-derived CDR1 and CDR2 are KGHSH and LQKENI. DNA for the CDR3: TGTGCCAGCTCACCAAGACAGGGGGCTGGGGGCACTGAAGCTTTCTTT. It encodes CASSPRQGAGGTEAFF. The full variable domain, rest sourced from reference TRBV18 and TRBJ1-1, is NAGVMQNPRHLVRRRGQEARLRCSPMKGHSHVYWYRQLPEEGLKFMVYLQKENIIDESGMPKERFSAEFPKEGPSILRIQQVVRGDSAAYFCASSPRQGAGGTEAFFGQGTRLTVV.

J is TRBJ2-7 and V is TRBV28, with 8 nucleotides matching TRBD1. The ends lost 7 bases at V and 6 bases at J; junction bases unmatched: 11. This CDR3 has 14 residues. The germline CDR1 and CDR2 sequences are MDHEN and SYDVKM. The chain's CDR3 is CASTETGVSVEQYF. For the CDR3, the DNA is TGTGCCAGCACCGAGACAGGGGTCTCCGTCGAGCAGTACTTC.

A single count supports this clone. The chain is built from TRBV9 and TRBJ1-1; a possible D gene is TRBD1 (6 bases). V gave up 2 bases and J gave up 1 base, with 9 bases separating them. This CDR3 has 14 amino acids. The germline CDR1 and CDR2 sequences are SGDLS and YYNGEE. CDR3 in DNA: TGTGCCAGCAGCGTGGGGACAACGAACACTGAAGCTTTCTTT. Its protein is CASSVGTTNTEAFF. The whole variable domain, remainder taken from reference TRBV9 and TRBJ1-1, is DSGVTQTPKHLITATGQRVTLRCSPRSGDLSVYWYQQSLDQGLQFLIQYYNGEERAKGNILERFSAQQFPDLHSELNLSSLELGDSALYFCASSVGTTNTEAFFGQGTRLTVV.

J is TRBJ1-1 and V is TRBV5-1, with D perhaps matching TRBD1 (6 bases). Germline CDR1 SGHRS, CDR2 YFSETQ. Trimming removed 7 bases at V and 6 bases at J, with 13 bases between. The CDR3 consists of 12 residues. CDR3 DNA: TGCGCCAGCTCGCGGGGGGGCGCTGAAGCTTTCTTT. Translation: CASSRGGAEAFF.

CDR3 sequence: CATSDSGKTDTQYF. The CDR3 region has the DNA TGTGCCACCAGTGACAGCGGGAAGACAGATACGCAGTATTTT. This chain uses TRBV24-1 with TRBJ2-3; 7 bases line up with TRBD2. Germline-derived CDR1 and CDR2 are KGHDR and SFDVKD. Losses at the gene ends were 4 bases for V and 3 bases for J; bases not matched to a gene: 3. The CDR3 has 14 residues.

CDR3 DNA: TGCGCCAGCAGCTTGGTAAGCGTCCCGAGCTCCTACAATGAGCAGTTCTTC. The encoded protein is CASSLVSVPSSYNEQFF. V and J are TRBV5-1 and TRBJ2-1, with unresolved D. Germline V gene lookup returns CDR1 SGHRS and CDR2 YFSETQ. V gave up 0 bases and J gave up 0 bases, with 13 bases separating them. This CDR3 is built from 17 residues.

This clone appeared once. V and J are TRBV28 and TRBJ2-5, with TRBD2 matching 8 bases. The CDR3 has 14 residues. Looked up from germline, CDR1 is MDHEN and CDR2 is SYDVKM. J gave up 4 bases and V 3 bases, and 4 bases lay outside the gene matches. The CDR3 sequence: CASSLSSGIETQYF. For the CDR3, the DNA is TGTGCCAGCAGTTTGAGTAGCGGGATAGAGACCCAGTACTTC.

This chain links TRBV28 with TRBJ1-1, with no clear D. There are 13 residues in the CDR3. V dropped 1 base and J dropped 5 bases, with 8 bases sitting between them. CDR1 is MDHEN, CDR2 SYDVKM, per germline. CDR3 coding DNA: TGTGCCAGCAGTTTATCAATTCGGACTGAAGCTTTCTTT. The encoded protein is CASSLSIRTEAFF. Supplemented by reference TRBV28 and TRBJ1-1, the full variable domain reads DVKVTQSSRYLVKRTGEKVFLECVQDMDHENMFWYRQDPGLGLRLIYFSYDVKMKEKGDIPEGYSVSREKKERFSLILESASTNQTSMYLCASSLSIRTEAFFGQGTRLTVV.

The chain uses TRBV10-3 and TRBJ2-1; 8 positions agree with TRBD2. The CDR3 sequence is 14 residues long. V was clipped by 7 bases and J by 6 bases; unmatched bases: 8. The germline V gene has CDR1 ENHRY and CDR2 SYGVKD. For the CDR3, the DNA is TGTGCCATCATGGAGACTAGCGCTCCCAATGAGCAGTTCTTC. It translates to CAIMETSAPNEQFF.

The gene calls are TRBV27 and TRBJ2-3, with unresolved D. This CDR3 has 14 residues. Germline V gives CDR1 MNHEY, CDR2 SMNVEV (reference sequence). Trimming left V 2 bases short and J 6 bases short, with 12 bases between. CDR3 in amino acids: CASSLRLEVDTQYF. The CDR3 DNA is TGTGCCAGCAGTTTAAGGCTAGAAGTGGATACGCAGTATTTT.

The chain is built from TRBV12-3 or TRBV12-4 and TRBJ2-7; D is uncertain. The CDR3 consists of 11 residues. Trimming took off 7 bases at V and 1 base at J, with 5 bases between the two ends. CDR3 sequence: CASKQSYEQYF. The CDR3 nucleotides read TGTGCCAGCAAACAATCCTACGAGCAGTACTTC.

This clone was detected only once. J is TRBJ1-3 and V is TRBV7-9; 11 nucleotides match TRBD1. Trimming cost V 6 bases and J 2 bases; bases outside gene matches: 3. Germline assignment: CDR1 SEHNR and CDR2 FQNEAQ (reference sequence). This CDR3 has 15 amino acids. The CDR3 loop reads CASSTDRGPGNTIYF. CDR3 nucleotide sequence: TGTGCCAGCAGTACGGACAGGGGGCCTGGAAACACCATATATTTT. Full variable domain (remainder filled in from reference TRBV7-9 and TRBJ1-3): DTGVSQNPRHKITKRGQNVTFRCDPISEHNRLYWYRQTLGQGPEFLTYFQNEAQLEKSRLLSDRFSAERPKGSFSTLEIQRTEQGDSAMYLCASSTDRGPGNTIYFGEGSWLTVV.

A remark on this clone: This sample includes further DNA sequences coding for the same CDR3. This chain links TRBV30 with TRBJ1-1, with 8 bases aligning to TRBD1. The CDR3 is 14 amino acids. V dropped 0 bases and J dropped 1; count of bases not matched to a gene: 1. Germline values: CDR1 GTSNPN, CDR2 SVGIG (reference sequence). DNA for the CDR3: TGTGCCTGGAGTGTCGGACAGGGGAACACTGAAGCTTTCTTT. This encodes CAWSVGQGNTEAFF.

This sequence joins TRBV28 and TRBJ1-5; D is possibly TRBD1 (6 bases). V lost 7 bases and J lost 7, with 14 bases in between. Looked up from germline, CDR1 is MDHEN and CDR2 is SYDVKM. There are 13 residues in the CDR3. CDR3 nucleotide sequence: TGTGCCAGCACAAACAGGGTTGAGCAGCCCCAGCATTTT. It codes for CASTNRVEQPQHF.

This clone was detected only once. This chain joins TRBV5-1 and TRBJ2-5; weak D call: TRBD2 (6 bases). Looked up from germline, CDR1 is SGHRS and CDR2 is YFSETQ. The CDR3 is made up of 14 amino acids. Trimming shortened V by 2 bases and J by 1 base, and 9 bases separated the two germline ends. The CDR3 loop is CASSFSGGQETQYF. DNA of the CDR3: TGCGCCAGCAGCTTCTCCGGGGGCCAAGAGACCCAGTACTTC.